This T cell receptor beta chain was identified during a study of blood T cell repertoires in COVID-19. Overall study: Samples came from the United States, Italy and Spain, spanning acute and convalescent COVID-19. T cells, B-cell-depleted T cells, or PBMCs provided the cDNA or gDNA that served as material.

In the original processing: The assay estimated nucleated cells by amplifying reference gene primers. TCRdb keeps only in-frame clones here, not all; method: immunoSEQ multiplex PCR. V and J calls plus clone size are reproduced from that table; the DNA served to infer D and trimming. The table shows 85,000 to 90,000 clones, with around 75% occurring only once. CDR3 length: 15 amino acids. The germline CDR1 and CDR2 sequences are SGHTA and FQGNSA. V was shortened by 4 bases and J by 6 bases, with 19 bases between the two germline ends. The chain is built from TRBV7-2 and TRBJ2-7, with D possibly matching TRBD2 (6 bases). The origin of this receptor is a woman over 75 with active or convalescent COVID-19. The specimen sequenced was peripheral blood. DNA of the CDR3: TGTGCCAGCAGCTCCTCGGGCGGGATAAGCAGCGAGCAGTACTTC. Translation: CASSSSGGISSEQYF.